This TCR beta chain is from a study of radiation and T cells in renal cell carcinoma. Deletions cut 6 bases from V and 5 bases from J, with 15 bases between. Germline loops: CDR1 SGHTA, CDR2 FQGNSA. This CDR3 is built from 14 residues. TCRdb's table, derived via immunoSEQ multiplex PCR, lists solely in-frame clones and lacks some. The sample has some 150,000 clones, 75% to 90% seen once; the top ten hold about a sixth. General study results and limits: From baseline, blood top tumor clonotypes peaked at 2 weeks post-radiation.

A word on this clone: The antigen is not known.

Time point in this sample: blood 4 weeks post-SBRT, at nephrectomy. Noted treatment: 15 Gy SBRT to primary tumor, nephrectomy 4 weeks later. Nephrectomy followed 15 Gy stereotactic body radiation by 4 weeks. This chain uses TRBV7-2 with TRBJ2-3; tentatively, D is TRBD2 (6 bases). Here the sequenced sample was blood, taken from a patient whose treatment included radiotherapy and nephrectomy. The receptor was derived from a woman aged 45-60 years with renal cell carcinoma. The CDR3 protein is CASSNNRGIDTQYF. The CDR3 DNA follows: TGTGCCAGCAGTAATAACCGGGGGATAGATACGCAGTATTTT.